This passage covers 26 T cell receptor beta chains from one sample sequenced in a study of naive and memory T cell subsets. Ligated cDNA underwent four rounds of PCR with nested alpha and beta constant region primers and SP2. TCRdb re-derived calls from the 5' RACE reads in MiXCR, one entry per CDR3 protein. The table has 25,000 to 35,000 distinct CDR3 sequences, over 15% seen once. A UMI-containing oligonucleotide was joined by 3' ligation to the TCR cDNA template. These receptors all come from a female donor in good health.

The V gene is TRBV20-1, the J gene TRBJ1-4; TRBD1 matches at 9 bases. This CDR3 spans 13 amino acids. Trimming at V came to 6 bases and at J to 5 bases, leaving 4 bases not matched to a gene. Per the germline V gene, CDR1 is DFQATT and CDR2 is SNEGSKA (reference sequence). CDR3 residues: CSAWDRENEKLFF. CDR3 sequence (DNA): TGCAGTGCCTGGGACAGGGAGAATGAAAAACTGTTTTTT.

The sample holds many counts of this clonotype. The chain recombines TRBV10-1 with TRBJ2-5; no clear D. The CDR3 has 14 amino acids. Germline values: CDR1 WNHNN, CDR2 SYGVQD (reference sequence). V lost 0 bases and J 5 bases, leaving 10 bases between the germline ends. The CDR3 spells CASSESSSNETQYF. CDR3 nucleotide sequence: TGCGCCAGCAGTGAGTCGTCCTCCAACGAGACCCAGTACTTC.

In its sample, this clonotype was seen a few times. The chain employs TRBV12-3 or TRBV12-4 and TRBJ2-2; D not certain. The CDR3 runs 11 residues. V was cut by 5 bases and J by 6 bases, with 4 bases left in between. The CDR3 sequence: CASSPPGELFF. In DNA form, the CDR3 reads TGTGCCAGCAGTCCCCCCGGGGAGCTGTTTTTT.

V usage is TRBV7-8 and J usage is TRBJ2-4, with a weak D call TRBD2 (6 bases). Deletions cut 4 bases from V and 0 bases from J, with 13 bases between. In germline, CDR1 is SGHVS, CDR2 FQNEAQ. The CDR3 spans 16 residues. The CDR3 spells CASSSYGSGAKNIQYF. CDR3 coding DNA: TGTGCCAGCAGCTCCTATGGTAGCGGAGCCAAAAACATTCAGTACTTC. The full variable domain, rest sourced from reference TRBV7-8 and TRBJ2-4, is GAGVSQSPRYKVAKRGQDVALRCDPISGHVSLFWYQQALGQGPEFLTYFQNEAQLDKSGLPSDRFFAERPEGSVSTLKIQRTQQEDSAVYLCASSSYGSGAKNIQYFGAGTRLSVL.

This clonotype was counted many times. In DNA form, the CDR3 reads TGCAGTGCTCCCCGCAGCGGGGAGCTGTTTTTT. Encoded protein: CSAPRSGELFF. This chain uses TRBV20-1 with TRBJ2-2; unclear D gene. This CDR3 region has 11 residues. V was shortened by 5 bases and J by 7 bases, with 8 bases between the two germline ends. The germline V gene encodes CDR1 DFQATT and CDR2 SNEGSKA (reference sequence).

This chain links TRBV11-2 with TRBJ1-1; 8 bases map to TRBD1. Trimming removed 2 bases from V and 2 bases from J; junction bases left unmatched: 7. Germline CDR1 and CDR2: SGHAT and FQNNGV. The CDR3 is made up of 16 amino acids. The CDR3 is CASSLRGPGGNTEAFF. Here the CDR3 DNA reads TGTGCCAGCAGCTTACGGGGCCCAGGGGGCAACACTGAAGCTTTCTTT.

This chain connects TRBV7-2 to TRBJ2-1; the match to TRBD1 covers 8 bases. The CDR3 length is 14 residues. With 5 bases clipped from V and 3 bases from J, the junction kept 3 bases outside the gene matches. The germline V gene encodes CDR1 SGHTA and CDR2 FQGNSA. CDR3: CASSEQGVYNEQFF. CDR3 DNA: TGTGCCAGCAGCGAACAGGGGGTCTACAATGAGCAGTTCTTC.

This clonotype was seen many times. This chain connects TRBV29-1 to TRBJ2-3; TRBD2 aligns across 8 bases. The CDR3 spans 16 residues. Trimming took 2 bases from V and 6 from J; bases not matched to a gene: 13. Germline V gene sequence: CDR1 SQVTM, CDR2 ANQGSEA. Here the CDR3 reads CSVERAFGGGADTQYF. Written as DNA, the CDR3 is TGCAGCGTTGAAAGGGCTTTCGGGGGGGGGGCGGATACGCAGTATTTT.

This clonotype was counted many times. The CDR3 nucleotides are TGTGCCAGTAGTATGGGAGGCCCTGAAGCTTTCTTT. Translated, it gives CASSMGGPEAFF. This chain joins TRBV19 and TRBJ1-1; D is ambiguous. This CDR3 spans 12 amino acids. Germline assignment: CDR1 LNHDA and CDR2 SQIVND (reference sequence). V dropped 3 bases and J dropped 6 bases, with 8 bases sitting between them.

This clonotype has just a few counts. The rearrangement joins TRBV10-3 to TRBJ2-7; 8 nucleotides match TRBD2. The germline V gene encodes CDR1 ENHRY and CDR2 SYGVKD. Trimming took 8 bases from V and 4 from J; bases not matched to a gene: 13. This CDR3 spans 15 amino acids. The CDR3 reads CAIGGAGARVYEQYF. CDR3 in DNA: TGTGCCATCGGAGGAGCGGGGGCGCGGGTGTACGAGCAGTACTTC.

Within the sample, this clonotype is medium-sized. DNA of the CDR3: TGTGCCAGCAGTTTGGCAGGGGGCGGTCAGCCCCAGCATTTT. This gives the protein CASSLAGGGQPQHF. The chain combines TRBV12-3 or TRBV12-4 with TRBJ1-5, with 8 bases that match TRBD1. The CDR3 is 14 amino acids. The ends lost 3 bases at V and 6 bases at J; junction bases unmatched: 4.

This chain joins TRBV2 and TRBJ1-1, with a weak D call TRBD1 (6 bases). The CDR3 is 15 residues long. V dropped 1 base and J dropped 1 base, with 10 bases sitting between them. Germline lookup yields CDR1 SNHLY and CDR2 FYNNEI. Here the CDR3 reads CASSEEGGRNTEAFF. Here the CDR3 DNA reads TGTGCCAGCAGTGAAGAAGGGGGGCGGAACACTGAAGCTTTCTTT.

The gene calls are TRBV12-3 or TRBV12-4 and TRBJ2-5, with D tentatively TRBD1 (5 bases). The ends were cut back, 0 bases at V and 1 base at J, with 9 bases in the middle. The CDR3 totals 15 residues. CDR3 bases: TGTGCCAGCAGTTTAGCCGACAGATTCCAAGAGACCCAGTACTTC. Translation: CASSLADRFQETQYF.

J is TRBJ2-2 and V is TRBV7-9; D is possibly TRBD1 (6 bases). Trimming stripped 7 bases from V and 7 bases from J, with 16 bases between. The CDR3 totals 14 residues. CDR1 is SEHNR and CDR2 is FQNEAQ in the germline V gene (reference sequence). CDR3 in amino acids: CASTPVQGDGELFF. The CDR3 DNA is TGTGCCAGCACCCCCGTACAGGGAGACGGGGAGCTGTTTTTT.

CDR3 DNA sequence: TGTGCCAGCAGCGTTCAAGGGGAAGGGCAGCCCCAGCATTTT. Its translation: CASSVQGEGQPQHF. The chain has TRBV7-9 and TRBJ1-5; D might be TRBD1 (5 bases). V was trimmed by 5 bases and J by 7 bases, leaving 15 bases between them. CDR3 length: 14 amino acids. The germline V gene has CDR1 SEHNR and CDR2 FQNEAQ (reference sequence). The variable domain in full, completed from reference TRBV7-9 and TRBJ1-5, reads DTGVSQNPRHKITKRGQNVTFRCDPISEHNRLYWYRQTLGQGPEFLTYFQNEAQLEKSRLLSDRFSAERPKGSFSTLEIQRTEQGDSAMYLCASSVQGEGQPQHFGDGTRLSIL.

There are many counts of this clonotype. The V call is TRBV19, the J call TRBJ1-2, with D hard to call. Germline V gives CDR1 LNHDA, CDR2 SQIVND (reference sequence). Trimming stripped 10 bases from V and 2 bases from J, with 11 bases between. The CDR3 spans 12 residues. DNA of the CDR3: TGTGCCACCCGGACCGGAAACTATGGCTACACCTTC. It is translated as CATRTGNYGYTF.

The chain recombines TRBV5-1 with TRBJ2-1, with 9 positions matching TRBD2. The V segment lost 4 bases and the J segment 5 bases; nucleotides outside the gene matches: 10. Germline V lookup: CDR1 SGHRS, CDR2 YFSETQ. CDR3 size: 16 residues. The CDR3 bases are TGCGCCAGCAGCCAGCGGGGGGACCGCAGTGACAATGAGCAGTTCTTC. Translated, it gives CASSQRGDRSDNEQFF.

V usage is TRBV24-1 and J usage is TRBJ2-1; D could derive from TRBD1 or TRBD2 (6 bases each). Looked up from germline, CDR1 is KGHDR and CDR2 is SFDVKD. CDR3 length: 13 residues. Trimming shortened V by 5 bases and J by 8 bases, and 12 bases separated the two germline ends. CDR3 DNA sequence: TGTGCCACCAGTGTAGGGGGGCGGGATGAGCAGTTCTTC. Translating it yields CATSVGGRDEQFF.

The CDR3 nucleotides read TGCAGTGCTAGTGGGCCGGGACTAGCGGGGGGGCCCACAGATACGCAGTATTTT. Its translation is CSASGPGLAGGPTDTQYF. This chain joins TRBV20-1 and TRBJ2-3; the match to TRBD2 covers 16 bases. The CDR3 length is 18 residues. The V gene end was trimmed by 3 bases and the J gene end by 2 bases; junction bases not matched to a gene: 8. Germline V gene lookup returns CDR1 DFQATT and CDR2 SNEGSKA (reference sequence).

This clonotype was detected a few times. The chain is built from TRBV7-9 and TRBJ2-3; D ambiguous. V lost 3 bases and J lost 2, with 12 bases in between. Germline-derived CDR1 and CDR2 are SEHNR and FQNEAQ (reference sequence). The CDR3 runs to 15 residues. CDR3 protein: CASSFGTSPTDTQYF. CDR3 nucleotide sequence: TGTGCCAGCAGCTTCGGTACCAGTCCCACAGATACGCAGTATTTT.

This clonotype was seen only a few times. The V gene is TRBV6-6, the J gene TRBJ1-1; D is unclear. Deletions cut 6 bases from V and 2 bases from J, with 16 bases between. Germline V gene lookup returns CDR1 MNHNY and CDR2 SVGAGI (reference sequence). The CDR3 runs to 15 residues. CDR3 residues: CASSPFDRRNTEAFF. CDR3 DNA sequence: TGTGCCAGCAGCCCTTTTGATCGGAGAAACACTGAAGCTTTCTTT.

The J gene is TRBJ2-7, the V gene TRBV11-2; 8 positions agree with TRBD1. The V gene's germline CDR1 is SGHAT and CDR2 FQNNGV. The CDR3 consists of 18 residues. The V and J ends lost 5 bases and 5 bases, in that order; junction bases with no gene match: 20. DNA for the CDR3: TGTGCCAGCAGCCCTCTCTCGGACAGGGTCATGGGTGCTGACGAGCAGTACTTC. It translates to CASSPLSDRVMGADEQYF.

This chain uses TRBV7-2 with TRBJ1-1; 8 bases map to TRBD1. Trimming at V came to 2 bases and at J to 6 bases, leaving 5 bases not matched to a gene. The V gene's germline CDR1 is SGHTA and CDR2 FQGNSA. This CDR3 is built from 14 residues. The CDR3 nucleotides are TGTGCCAGCAGCTTATTTCCAGGGGGCCCTGAAGCTTTCTTT. This encodes CASSLFPGGPEAFF.

This clonotype has ten or more counts. The chain recombines TRBV20-1 with TRBJ1-6, with D unclear. Trimming stripped 4 bases from V and 5 bases from J, with 12 bases between. Germline loops: CDR1 DFQATT, CDR2 SNEGSKA (reference sequence). The CDR3 totals 14 residues. This CDR3 reads CSANGPTNNSPLHF. The CDR3 DNA sequence: TGCAGTGCTAATGGTCCGACAAATAATTCACCCCTCCACTTT.

This chain joins TRBV12-3 or TRBV12-4 and TRBJ2-1; perhaps TRBD1 as D (5 bases). The V and J ends lost 5 bases and 0 bases respectively, with 11 bases between them. The CDR3 spans 15 residues. The CDR3 region is CASSDLGHSYNEQFF. CDR3 in DNA: TGTGCCAGCAGTGATCTGGGGCACTCCTACAATGAGCAGTTCTTC.

In this sample, this clonotype turned up a few times. V usage is TRBV6-6 and J usage is TRBJ1-1; maybe TRBD1 (6 bases). V shed 5 bases and J shed 0 bases, with 10 bases lying between them. CDR1 MNHNY and CDR2 SVGAGI come from the germline V gene (reference sequence). This CDR3 contains 14 residues. The CDR3 loop is CASSVGQMNTEAFF. The CDR3 DNA reads TGTGCCAGCAGTGTTGGACAGATGAACACTGAAGCTTTCTTT.